This TCR beta chain was identified in a study of blood T cell repertoires in COVID-19. Participants were aged roughly 18 to 90 years from around 24 US areas. The recovered donors of Cohort 3 showed two negative PCRs, clearance, or symptom resolution. Study processing details: Estimated nucleated cell counts came from reference gene primer amplification. The repertoire was sequenced with immunoSEQ multiplex PCR; TCRdb's copy has only in-frame clones and lacks some. D and trimming come from the DNA, and the V and J calls and clone size come from that table. The sample lists approximately 210,000 clones, over 65% occurring once. The CDR3 has 13 amino acids. Germline CDR1 reads SGHTA; CDR2 reads FQGTGA. Trimming removed 2 bases from V and 6 bases from J, with 10 bases in between.

The receptor's source is an older woman who had recovered from COVID-19. Sequenced: PBMCs or T cells enriched from blood (not recorded which). The chain couples TRBV7-3 to TRBJ1-1; D not certain. CDR3 loop: CASSLDVAAEAFF. The CDR3 nucleotides are TGTGCCAGCAGCTTAGATGTAGCCGCTGAAGCTTTCTTT. Looking up the rest from reference TRBV7-3 and TRBJ1-1 gives the full variable domain: GAGVSQTPSNKVTEKGKYVELRCDPISGHTALYWYRQSLGQGPEFLIYFQGTGAADDSGLPNDRFFAVRPEGSVSTLKIQRTERGDSAVYLCASSLDVAAEAFFGQGTRLTVV.